Listed here are 24 T cell receptor beta chains from one sample, sequenced in a study of T-cell memory formation after mild COVID-19. A single record per CDR3 protein comes from TCRdb applying MiXCR to the 5' RACE reads. The sample includes more than 150,000 distinct CDR3 sequences, about a fifth of them seen just once. The sequencing input was PBMCs or a T cell subset sorted from them (not recorded which). These receptors were obtained from an adult woman who had mild COVID-19 (a few samples of this study predate the infection). Cell type and time point are not known.

V usage is TRBV4-1 and J usage is TRBJ1-2; D is possibly TRBD1 (6 bases). The V end lost 4 bases, the J end lost 4 bases, and 16 bases lay between the germline ends. This CDR3 contains 15 residues. Germline-derived CDR1 and CDR2 are MGHRA and YSYEKL. The CDR3 bases are TGCGCCAGCAGCCCCGCAGGGGAGGGAGCCTATGGCTACACCTTC. It is translated as CASSPAGEGAYGYTF.

The table lists this clonotype with a few counts. The rearrangement links TRBV24-1 to TRBJ2-2; the D gene is possibly TRBD1 (6 bases). Trimming took off 3 bases at V and 4 bases at J, with 20 bases between the two ends. The CDR3 sequence is 18 residues long. Looked up from germline, CDR1 is KGHDR and CDR2 is SFDVKD. The CDR3 sequence is CATSDIQGDRTGTGELFF. The CDR3 DNA reads as TGTGCCACCAGTGATATCCAGGGAGACAGGACTGGCACCGGGGAGCTGTTTTTT.

This chain uses TRBV12-3 or TRBV12-4 with TRBJ1-2; 7 nucleotides line up with TRBD1. CDR3 length equals 14 residues. V lost 5 bases and J lost 4; bases outside the gene matches: 7. CDR3 region: CASSPSDRPYGYTF. CDR3 bases: TGTGCCAGCAGTCCCTCGGACAGGCCCTATGGCTACACCTTC.

The chain links TRBV10-3 to TRBJ2-7; 8 bases are shared with TRBD2. Germline CDR1 reads ENHRY; CDR2 reads SYGVKD. The CDR3 covers 16 residues. The V and J ends lost 4 bases and 4 bases, in that order; junction bases with no gene match: 12. The DNA for the CDR3 is TGTGCCATCAGTGGACCGCAGAGCGGGAGTTGGTACGAGCAGTACTTC. Its translation is CAISGPQSGSWYEQYF.

This clonotype was observed a few times. The chain joins TRBV5-1 to TRBJ1-6; 7 bases fit TRBD1. The CDR3 consists of 14 residues. V was pared by 5 bases and J by 7 bases, with 6 bases of the junction left unmatched. CDR1 SGHRS and CDR2 YFSETQ come from the germline V gene. Here the CDR3 reads CASSSPGGNSPLHF. In nucleotides, the CDR3 is TGCGCCAGCAGTAGCCCAGGGGGGAATTCACCCCTCCACTTT. The full variable domain, in which reference TRBV5-1 and TRBJ1-6 provide the parts outside the CDR3, is KAGVTQTPRYLIKTRGQQVTLSCSPISGHRSVSWYQQTPGQGLQFLFEYFSETQRNKGNFPGRFSGRQFSNSRSEMNVSTLELGDSALYLCASSSPGGNSPLHFGNGTRLTVT.

The CDR3 spells CASSQDGGTVNSPLHF. Here the CDR3 DNA reads TGCGCCAGCAGCCAAGATGGAGGGACAGTCAATTCACCCCTCCACTTT. This chain links TRBV4-1 with TRBJ1-6, with 7 bases identical to TRBD1. CDR1 is MGHRA, CDR2 YSYEKL, per germline. The CDR3 sequence is 16 residues long. V shed 0 bases, J shed 7 bases, and the junction held 6 bases outside the gene matches.

The chain is built from TRBV5-4 and TRBJ2-1, with TRBD2 as a possible D gene (5 bases). V was trimmed by 6 bases and J by 2 bases, leaving 12 bases between them. Germline-derived CDR1 and CDR2 are SGHNT and YYREEE (reference sequence). This CDR3 spans 14 amino acids. The CDR3 protein is CASMSTGTYNEQFF. Written as DNA, the CDR3 is TGTGCCAGCATGAGCACCGGGACCTACAATGAGCAGTTCTTC.

This clonotype was detected a few times. The chain is built from TRBV3-1 and TRBJ2-3; no reliable D call. Between the trimmed V and J ends, which lost 1 base and 1 base, there was a span of 9 bases. The CDR3 runs to 15 residues. The V gene's germline CDR1 is LGHDT and CDR2 YNNKEL (reference sequence). The CDR3 DNA is TGTGCCAGCAGCCAAGGGCAGTCAGGCACAGATACGCAGTATTTT. Residues: CASSQGQSGTDTQYF.

This clonotype was counted only a few times. This chain connects TRBV4-1 to TRBJ2-2; D not resolved. This CDR3 comprises 14 residues. Trimming took off 4 bases at V and 6 bases at J, with 12 bases between the two ends. Germline CDR1 MGHRA, CDR2 YSYEKL. CDR3 nucleotides: TGCGCCAGCAGCCCCCCCTTTGGTGCCGGGGAGCTGTTTTTT. It translates to CASSPPFGAGELFF.

This clonotype was seen only a few times. The chain combines TRBV5-6 with TRBJ1-2; the D is unclear. This CDR3 is built from 12 residues. Trimming left V 0 bases short and J 5 bases short, with 5 bases between. Germline CDR1 is SGHDT and CDR2 is YYEEEE. The CDR3 spells CASSLDSYGYTF. The CDR3 DNA follows: TGTGCCAGCAGCTTGGATTCTTATGGCTACACCTTC.

The J gene is TRBJ2-7, the V gene TRBV4-1; the D gene is possibly TRBD2 (5 bases). Trimming removed 1 base at V and 0 bases at J, with 19 bases between. The CDR3 runs to 18 residues. Looked up from germline, CDR1 is MGHRA and CDR2 is YSYEKL. DNA of the CDR3: TGCGCCAGCAGCCAAGTTCTCTTAGGTCGGGATGTCTCCTACGAGCAGTACTTC. Its protein is CASSQVLLGRDVSYEQYF.

In its sample, this clonotype was seen a few times. The chain links TRBV7-9 to TRBJ2-5; no definite D call. The CDR3 loop spans 14 amino acids. Germline CDR1 is SEHNR and CDR2 is FQNEAQ (reference sequence). The V end lost 2 bases, the J end lost 5 bases, and 12 bases lay between the germline ends. DNA of the CDR3: TGTGCCAGCAGCTTATCCCCCGGAGTTGAGACCCAGTACTTC. Amino acid sequence: CASSLSPGVETQYF.

This clonotype has just a few counts. This chain joins TRBV12-3 or TRBV12-4 and TRBJ2-3; 9 bases are shared with TRBD2. The trim removed 4 bases at V and 0 bases at J, leaving 5 bases unmatched. This CDR3 region has 16 residues. CDR3 DNA sequence: TGTGCCAGCAGTTCCCTGACTAGCGGCAGCACAGATACGCAGTATTTT. Protein product: CASSSLTSGSTDTQYF.

The J gene is TRBJ2-7, the V gene TRBV27, with TRBD2 identical over 9 bases. The J segment lost 5 bases and the V segment lost 4 bases, leaving 6 bases of the junction unmatched. The length of the CDR3 is 14 residues. Germline V gene sequence: CDR1 MNHEY, CDR2 SMNVEV (reference sequence). The CDR3 sequence: CASSWGGRANEQYF. The CDR3 region has the DNA TGTGCCAGCAGTTGGGGCGGGAGGGCCAACGAGCAGTACTTC.

This clonotype occurred many times. CDR3 in amino acids: CASSVGNNYGYTF. The CDR3 region has the DNA TGTGCCAGCAGCGTAGGGAATAACTATGGCTACACCTTC. The gene calls are TRBV9 and TRBJ1-2; D is undetermined. The CDR3 totals 13 residues. Germline assignment: CDR1 SGDLS and CDR2 YYNGEE. Trimming shortened V by 0 bases and J by 1 base, and 4 bases separated the two germline ends.

The V gene is TRBV30, the J gene TRBJ2-3; TRBD2 matches at 8 bases. Germline-derived CDR1 and CDR2 are GTSNPN and SVGIG (reference sequence). This CDR3 is built from 18 residues. With 0 bases clipped from V and 2 bases from J, the junction kept 13 bases outside the gene matches. The CDR3 DNA reads as TGTGCCTGGAGTGTACCCTCGGGGGGGTCAATCTCCACAGATACGCAGTATTTT. This codes for CAWSVPSGGSISTDTQYF.

This clonotype was observed a single time. V gene TRBV9 combines with J gene TRBJ2-1; D is perhaps TRBD2 (6 bases). The CDR3 loop spans 16 amino acids. Germline V gene sequence: CDR1 SGDLS, CDR2 YYNGEE. V lost 0 bases and J 12 bases, leaving 22 bases between the germline ends. The CDR3 DNA is TGTGCCAGCAGCGTAGGCGGTAGGCTAGCGAGCGATGGGCAGTTCTTC. Translated, it gives CASSVGGRLASDGQFF. Filled out from reference TRBV9 and TRBJ2-1, the complete variable domain reads DSGVTQTPKHLITATGQRVTLRCSPRSGDLSVYWYQQSLDQGLQFLIQYYNGEERAKGNILERFSAQQFPDLHSELNLSSLELGDSALYFCASSVGGRLASDGQFFGPGTRLTVL.

The chain employs TRBV7-9 and TRBJ2-4; 8 bases are shared with TRBD1. The CDR3 extends over 16 amino acids. Germline CDR1 is SEHNR and CDR2 is FQNEAQ (reference sequence). V shed 4 bases, J shed 0 bases, and the junction held 5 bases outside the gene matches. CDR3 in amino acids: CASSSGQDLAKNIQYF. CDR3 DNA: TGTGCCAGCAGCTCGGGACAGGACCTAGCCAAAAACATTCAGTACTTC.

This clonotype showed up just a few times. The genes are TRBV6-2 or TRBV6-3 and TRBJ2-3; TRBD2 agrees at 13 bases. With V trimmed by 1 base and J by 2 bases, 6 bases remained unmatched. Germline assignment: CDR1 MNHEY and CDR2 SVGEGT. This CDR3 has 18 amino acids. The CDR3 DNA is TGTGCCAGCAGTTACTTCGGGACTAGCGGGAAAAACACAGATACGCAGTATTTT. As protein: CASSYFGTSGKNTDTQYF.

This clonotype has a handful of counts. The V gene is TRBV4-1, the J gene TRBJ2-3; 8 positions match TRBD2. Trimming cost V 0 bases and J 4 bases; bases outside gene matches: 12. Germline V CDR1 and CDR2: MGHRA, YSYEKL. The CDR3 covers 18 residues. The CDR3 sequence: CASSQESPVAGMADTQYF. Here the CDR3 DNA reads TGCGCCAGCAGCCAAGAATCTCCGGTAGCGGGGATGGCAGATACGCAGTATTTT.

The chain uses TRBV12-3 or TRBV12-4 and TRBJ2-7, with 8 bases fitting TRBD1. V trimming: 5 bases; J trimming: 6 bases; junction bases outside the gene matches: 18. This CDR3 region has 17 residues. CDR3 sequence reads: CASSPRAPDRGISEQYF. CDR3 DNA sequence: TGTGCCAGCAGTCCTAGGGCCCCTGACAGGGGAATATCCGAGCAGTACTTC.

V is TRBV24-1 and J is TRBJ2-4, with D tentatively TRBD1 or TRBD2 (5 bases each). The CDR3 length is 13 residues. The V end was cut by 10 bases, the J end by 6 bases, with 15 bases between. Germline assignment: CDR1 KGHDR and CDR2 SFDVKD. The CDR3 is CATAGRGPNIQYF. The CDR3 region has the DNA TGTGCCACTGCCGGACGGGGCCCAAACATTCAGTACTTC.

The genes are TRBV20-1 and TRBJ1-1, with D uncertain. Trimming took off 0 bases at V and 6 bases at J, with 14 bases between the two ends. CDR1 and CDR2 from the germline V gene are DFQATT and SNEGSKA (reference sequence). This CDR3 has 14 residues. The CDR3 here is CSARDSTGGPEAFF. The CDR3 coding sequence is TGCAGTGCTAGAGACTCTACCGGCGGCCCTGAAGCTTTCTTT.

The chain carries TRBV7-9 and TRBJ2-1; D is undetermined. The V and J ends lost 1 base and 3 bases respectively, with 10 bases between them. The CDR3 sequence is 15 residues long. The germline CDR1 and CDR2 sequences are SEHNR and FQNEAQ (reference sequence). The CDR3 sequence: CASSLESSSYNEQFF. Written as DNA, the CDR3 is TGTGCCAGCAGCTTAGAGAGTTCAAGCTACAATGAGCAGTTCTTC.